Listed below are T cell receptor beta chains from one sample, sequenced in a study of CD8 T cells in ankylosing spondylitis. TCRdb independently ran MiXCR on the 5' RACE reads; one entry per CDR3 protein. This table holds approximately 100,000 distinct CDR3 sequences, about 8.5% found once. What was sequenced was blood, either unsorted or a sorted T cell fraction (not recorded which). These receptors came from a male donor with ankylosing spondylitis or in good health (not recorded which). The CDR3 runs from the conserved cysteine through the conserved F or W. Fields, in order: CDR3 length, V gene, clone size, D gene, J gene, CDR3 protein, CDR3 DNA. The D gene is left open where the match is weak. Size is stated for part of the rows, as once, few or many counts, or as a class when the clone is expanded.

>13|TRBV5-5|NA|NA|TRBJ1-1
CASSLALWAEAFF
TGTGCCAGCAGCTTGGCTCTTTGGGCTGAAGCTTTCTTT
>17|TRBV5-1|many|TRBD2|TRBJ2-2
CASSAGLLLKGTGELFF
TGCGCCAGCAGCGCGGGACTACTCCTCAAAGGAACCGGGGAGCTGTTTTTT
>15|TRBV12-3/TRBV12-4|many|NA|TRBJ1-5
CASSSGWGTDQPQHF
TGTGCCAGCTCATCGGGCTGGGGAACGGATCAGCCCCAGCATTTT
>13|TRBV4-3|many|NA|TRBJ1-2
CASSQAAGTGYTF
TGCGCCAGCAGCCAGGCGGCAGGGACTGGCTACACCTTC
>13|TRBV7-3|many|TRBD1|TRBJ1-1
CASAGQGNTEAFF
TGTGCCAGCGCCGGACAGGGGAACACTGAAGCTTTCTTT
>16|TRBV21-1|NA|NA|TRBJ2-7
CASSFRTSGDSYEQYF
TGTGCCAGCAGCTTCCGGACTAGCGGGGACTCCTACGAGCAGTACTTC
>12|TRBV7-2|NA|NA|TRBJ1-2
CASSLAGYGYTF
TGTGCCAGCAGCTTAGCAGGGTATGGCTACACCTTC
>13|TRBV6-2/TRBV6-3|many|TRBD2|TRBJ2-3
CATGLAGTDTQYF
TGTGCCACCGGACTAGCGGGCACAGATACGCAGTATTTT
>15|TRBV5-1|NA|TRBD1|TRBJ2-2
CASSLWTGETGELFF
TGCGCCAGCAGCTTGTGGACAGGGGAAACCGGGGAGCTGTTTTTT
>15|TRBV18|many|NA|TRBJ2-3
CASSPAGPSTDTQYF
TGTGCCAGCTCACCAGCGGGACCAAGCACAGATACGCAGTATTTT
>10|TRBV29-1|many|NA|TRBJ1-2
CSVVEGGYTF
TGCAGCGTTGTCGAAGGCGGCTACACCTTC
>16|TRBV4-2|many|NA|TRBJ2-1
CASSQEPGPTTDEQFF
TGTGCCAGCAGCCAAGAACCGGGACCAACGACCGATGAGCAGTTCTTC
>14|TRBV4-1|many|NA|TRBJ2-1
CASSQDQRNREQFF
TGCGCCAGCAGCCAAGATCAACGGAACAGGGAGCAGTTCTTC
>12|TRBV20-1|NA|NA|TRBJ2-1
CSAIGTHNEQFF
TGCAGTGCTATTGGGACACACAATGAGCAGTTCTTC
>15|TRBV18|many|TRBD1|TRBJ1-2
CASSPPAQGKYGYTF
TGTGCCAGCTCACCACCGGCACAGGGGAAGTATGGCTACACCTTC
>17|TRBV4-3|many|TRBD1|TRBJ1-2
CASSLYRDRGPNYGYTF
TGCGCCAGCAGCCTGTACAGGGACAGGGGACCTAACTATGGCTACACCTTC
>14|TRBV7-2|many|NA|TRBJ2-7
CASSYGGRGFEQYF
TGTGCCAGCAGCTACGGTGGCAGGGGTTTTGAGCAGTACTTC
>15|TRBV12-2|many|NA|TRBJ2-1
CASRFPGLAGGEQFF
TGTGCAAGTCGCTTTCCGGGACTAGCGGGAGGTGAGCAGTTCTTC
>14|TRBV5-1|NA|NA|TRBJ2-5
CVSSAGPEQETQYF
TGCGTCAGCAGTGCAGGTCCCGAGCAAGAGACCCAGTACTTC
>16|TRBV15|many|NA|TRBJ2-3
CATSTLRGPSPDTQYF
TGTGCCACCAGCACCCTACGGGGACCATCCCCAGATACGCAGTATTTT
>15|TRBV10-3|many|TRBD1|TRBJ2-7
CAISGGTGPSYEQYF
TGTGCCATCAGTGGAGGGACAGGGCCGAGCTACGAGCAGTACTTC
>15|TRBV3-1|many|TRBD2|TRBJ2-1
CASSLPSGTYNEQFF
TGTGCCAGCAGCCTCCCTAGCGGAACCTACAATGAGCAGTTCTTC
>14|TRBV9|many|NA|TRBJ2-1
CASSERSNYNEQFF
TGTGCCAGCAGCGAGCGGAGCAACTACAATGAGCAGTTCTTC
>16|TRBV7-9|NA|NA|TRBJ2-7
CASSSRDLPYSYEQYF
TGTGCCAGCAGCTCCCGGGACTTGCCTTACTCCTACGAGCAGTACTTC
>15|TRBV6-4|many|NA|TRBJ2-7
CASRARRVSPYEQYF
TGTGCCAGCAGGGCGAGGAGGGTTAGCCCCTACGAGCAGTACTTC
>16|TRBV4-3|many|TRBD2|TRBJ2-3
CASSPGALADTDTQYF
TGCGCCAGCAGCCCGGGAGCACTAGCGGACACAGATACGCAGTATTTT
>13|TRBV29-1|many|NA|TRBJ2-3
CSAARVRPDTQYF
TGCAGCGCTGCCCGGGTGCGACCAGATACGCAGTATTTT
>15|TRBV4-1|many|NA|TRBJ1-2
CASSQEAATNYGYTF
TGCGCCAGCAGCCAAGAGGCCGCTACTAACTATGGCTACACCTTC
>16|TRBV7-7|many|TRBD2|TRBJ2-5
CASSLEQRGNQETQYF
TGTGCTAGCAGCTTAGAACAGCGGGGGAACCAGGAGACCCAGTACTTC
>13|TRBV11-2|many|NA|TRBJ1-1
CASNFSPGTEAFF
TGTGCCAGCAACTTTAGTCCCGGGACTGAAGCTTTCTTT
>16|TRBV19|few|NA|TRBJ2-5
CASSRPGLQASETQYF
TGTGCCAGTAGCCGTCCGGGGCTCCAAGCATCGGAGACCCAGTACTTC
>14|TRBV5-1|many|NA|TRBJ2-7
CASSPQGLKYEQYF
TGCGCCAGCAGCCCACAGGGCCTAAAATACGAGCAGTACTTC
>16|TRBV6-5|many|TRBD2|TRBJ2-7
CASSSGTSGRRYEQYF
TGTGCCAGCAGTTCCGGGACTAGCGGGAGAAGGTACGAGCAGTACTTC
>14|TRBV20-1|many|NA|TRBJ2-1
CSAASGCSYNEQFF
TGCAGTGCTGCGAGCGGGTGCTCCTACAATGAGCAGTTCTTC
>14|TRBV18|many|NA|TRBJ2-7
CASSRARGSYEQYF
TGTGCCAGCTCAAGGGCACGGGGGTCCTACGAGCAGTACTTC
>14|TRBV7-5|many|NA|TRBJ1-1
CISVPEAYVTEAFF
NA
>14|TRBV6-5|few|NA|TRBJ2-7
CASSHRQTDYEQYF
TGTGCCAGCAGTCACCGACAGACCGACTACGAGCAGTACTTC
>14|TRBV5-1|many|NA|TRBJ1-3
CASSLAPGGNTIYF
TGCGCCAGCAGCTTGGCCCCAGGGGGAAACACCATATATTTT
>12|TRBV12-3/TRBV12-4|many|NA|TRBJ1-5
CASSSPGQPQHF
TGTGCCAGCAGTTCCCCGGGTCAGCCCCAGCATTTT
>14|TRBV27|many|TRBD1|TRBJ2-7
CASSPQGALNEQYF
TGTGCCAGCAGTCCGCAGGGGGCGCTGAACGAGCAGTACTTC
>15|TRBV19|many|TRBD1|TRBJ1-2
CASTRQGPHPYGYTF
TGTGCCAGTACCAGACAGGGGCCGCACCCCTATGGCTACACCTTC
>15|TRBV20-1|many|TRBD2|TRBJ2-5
CSASLTSGRAETQYF
TGCAGTGCTAGTTTGACTAGCGGGAGGGCAGAGACCCAGTACTTC
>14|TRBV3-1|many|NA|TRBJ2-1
CASSLRGWHSQQFF
TGTGCCAGCAGCCTCAGAGGATGGCACAGTCAGCAGTTCTTC
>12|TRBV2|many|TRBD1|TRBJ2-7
CASSPTGVEQYF
TGTGCCAGCAGTCCGACAGGGGTCGAGCAGTACTTC
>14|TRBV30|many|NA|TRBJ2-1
CAWSTENTANEQFF
TGTGCCTGGAGTACCGAAAACACGGCCAATGAGCAGTTCTTC
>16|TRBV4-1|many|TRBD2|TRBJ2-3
CASSHRGGLAGDTQYF
TGCGCCAGCAGCCACCGGGGGGGCCTAGCAGGAGATACGCAGTATTTT
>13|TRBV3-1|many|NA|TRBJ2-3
CASSQYSTDTQYF
TGTGCCAGCAGCCAATACAGCACAGATACGCAGTATTTT
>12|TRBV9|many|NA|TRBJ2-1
CASSVAEGEQFF
TGTGCCAGCAGCGTAGCGGAGGGAGAGCAGTTCTTC
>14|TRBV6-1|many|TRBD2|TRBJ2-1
CASTGTRIIDEQFF
TGTGCCAGTACCGGGACTAGAATAATTGATGAGCAGTTCTTC